The next 17 T cell receptor beta chains were all read from a single sample in a study of blood T cells in healthy people across ages. Then a second PCR, running about 6 to 11 cycles, was carried out with a sample-barcoded 5' primer and a J-beta primer mix. TCRdb reanalysed the 5' RACE reads using MiXCR and keeps one entry per CDR3 protein. The table lists 1.5 million to 2 million distinct CDR3 sequences, roughly 49% of them singletons. Sequencing used blood. Every receptor here comes from a woman in her thirties or forties in good health.

The chain is built from TRBV7-2 and TRBJ1-1, with TRBD1 as a possible D gene (5 bases). The V and J ends lost 0 bases and 1 base respectively, with 15 bases between them. From germline, CDR1 is SGHTA and CDR2 FQGNSA. CDR3 length: 17 amino acids. The CDR3 coding sequence is TGTGCCAGCAGCTTAGCCACCTCAGGGAAGGGGAACACTGAAGCTTTCTTT. It translates to CASSLATSGKGNTEAFF. Full variable domain (outside the CDR3, taken from reference TRBV7-2 and TRBJ1-1): GAGVSQSPSNKVTEKGKDVELRCDPISGHTALYWYRQSLGQGLEFLIYFQGNSAPDKSGLPSDRFSAERTGGSVSTLTIQRTQQEDSAVYLCASSLATSGKGNTEAFFGQGTRLTVV.

The chain uses TRBV4-2 and TRBJ1-5; no clear D. V dropped 0 bases and J dropped 5 bases, with 11 bases sitting between them. Germline CDR1 is LGHNA and CDR2 is YNFKEQ. The CDR3 contains 15 residues. The CDR3 protein is CASSQDTGKYQPQHF. CDR3 nucleotides: TGTGCCAGCAGCCAAGATACGGGTAAATATCAGCCCCAGCATTTT.

The rearrangement links TRBV20-1 to TRBJ2-7, with D possibly TRBD1 on 6 matching bases. The CDR3 has 13 residues. The V and J ends lost 6 bases and 0 bases respectively, with 12 bases between them. Germline V gene sequence: CDR1 DFQATT, CDR2 SNEGSKA (reference sequence). This chain's CDR3 is CSAGQTTSYEQYF. CDR3 coding DNA: TGCAGTGCCGGACAGACAACCTCCTACGAGCAGTACTTC.

The rearrangement links TRBV20-1 to TRBJ2-6; 7 positions agree with TRBD2. CDR1 is DFQATT and CDR2 is SNEGSKA in the germline V gene (reference sequence). The length of the CDR3 is 16 residues. J was trimmed by 0 bases and V by 3 bases; bases with no gene match: 5. DNA of the CDR3: TGCAGTGCTAGCGGGCGGGGGAACTCTGGGGCCAACGTCCTGACTTTC. Translating it yields CSASGRGNSGANVLTF.

The CDR3 region is CASSTRQGPSYNEQFF. DNA of the CDR3: TGTGCCAGCAGCACTAGACAGGGACCCTCCTACAATGAGCAGTTCTTC. The chain employs TRBV7-2 and TRBJ2-1; 7 bases match TRBD1. Germline V gives CDR1 SGHTA, CDR2 FQGNSA. There are 16 residues in the CDR3. Trimming removed 5 bases from V and 0 bases from J; junction bases left unmatched: 7.

The genes are TRBV24-1 and TRBJ2-1, with TRBD2 matching 14 bases. V was clipped by 3 bases and J by 0 bases; unmatched bases: 6. There are 19 residues in the CDR3. Per the germline V gene, CDR1 is KGHDR and CDR2 is SFDVKD. CDR3 DNA: TGTGCCACCAGTGATCAAGGGACTAGCGGGGGAGGCTCCTACAATGAGCAGTTCTTC. This encodes CATSDQGTSGGGSYNEQFF.

The CDR3 DNA reads as TGTGCCAGCAGCCAATCATCTAGCGGGGGGGCTTCCAATGAGCAGTTCTTC. Translation: CASSQSSSGGASNEQFF. V is TRBV14 and J is TRBJ2-1, with 12 bases that match TRBD2. The V gene end was trimmed by 2 bases and the J gene end by 6 bases; junction bases not matched to a gene: 8. This CDR3 contains 17 residues. From germline, CDR1 is SGHDN and CDR2 FVKESK.

The V call is TRBV7-2, the J call TRBJ2-3; D is unclear. V was cut by 5 bases and J by 4 bases, with 13 bases left in between. CDR3 length: 14 amino acids. CDR1 is SGHTA, CDR2 FQGNSA, per germline. The CDR3 sequence: CASSPSVAADTQYF. As DNA, the CDR3 is TGTGCCAGCAGCCCATCTGTGGCGGCAGATACGCAGTATTTT.

This chain joins TRBV29-1 and TRBJ2-1, with 10 bases that match TRBD2. V lost 4 bases to trimming and J lost 4 bases; unmatched junction nucleotides: 1. Germline CDR1 is SQVTM and CDR2 is ANQGSEA. The CDR3 length is 13 residues. For the CDR3, the DNA is TGCAGCGTTGGTAGCGGGGGGTACAATGAGCAGTTCTTC. It specifies CSVGSGGYNEQFF.

The chain links TRBV16 to TRBJ1-2; a possible D gene is TRBD1 (6 bases). This CDR3 contains 18 residues. Germline CDR1 reads KGHSY; CDR2 reads FQNENV. The V and J ends lost 2 bases and 2 bases respectively, with 21 bases between them. Written as DNA, the CDR3 is TGTGCCAGCAGCCAAATCGGATACACAGGGTCAAAGAACTATGGCTACACCTTC. Amino acids: CASSQIGYTGSKNYGYTF.

V is TRBV7-9 and J is TRBJ2-5; tentative D call: TRBD1 (5 bases). This CDR3 has 15 amino acids. V lost 4 bases and J lost 4, with 16 bases in between. From germline, CDR1 is SEHNR and CDR2 FQNEAQ (reference sequence). CDR3 DNA sequence: TGTGCCAGCAGCTCCGACCGCACAGGATCAGAGACCCAGTACTTC. It yields the protein CASSSDRTGSETQYF.

This clonotype was detected a few times. The CDR3, as DNA: TGCAGCGTTGGAATCGCGGGGGCGGGAGAGCAGTACTTC. Amino acids: CSVGIAGAGEQYF. The chain recombines TRBV29-1 with TRBJ2-7; D is perhaps TRBD2 (7 bases). Per germline, CDR1 SQVTM and CDR2 ANQGSEA. Trimming cost V 4 bases and J 7 bases, with 17 bases left between them. The CDR3 consists of 13 residues.

This rearrangement joins TRBV6-5 to TRBJ2-4; perhaps TRBD2 as D (7 bases). Germline CDR1 and CDR2: MNHEY and SVGAGI. The V and J ends lost 6 bases and 1 base respectively, with 16 bases between them. This CDR3 region has 16 residues. The CDR3: CASRKGGAHAKNIQYF. For the CDR3, the DNA is TGTGCCAGCAGGAAAGGGGGGGCCCATGCCAAAAACATTCAGTACTTC.

V is TRBV5-4 and J is TRBJ2-6; no reliable D call. V lost 4 bases to trimming and J lost 5 bases, with 4 bases between them. The germline V gene encodes CDR1 SGHNT and CDR2 YYREEE (reference sequence). CDR3 size: 12 residues. CDR3 in amino acids: CASSLWANVLTF. DNA of the CDR3: TGTGCCAGCAGCCTCTGGGCCAACGTCCTGACTTTC.

The genes are TRBV20-1 and TRBJ2-1, with 8 bases fitting TRBD2. Per germline, CDR1 DFQATT and CDR2 SNEGSKA (reference sequence). The CDR3 covers 15 residues. J gave up 4 bases and V 4 bases, and 9 bases lay outside the gene matches. Written as DNA, the CDR3 is TGCAGTGCTAACGATCGAACTAGCGGATACAATGAGCAGTTCTTC. Translating gives CSANDRTSGYNEQFF.

The chain couples TRBV4-1 to TRBJ2-7; D is unclear. Looked up from germline, CDR1 is MGHRA and CDR2 is YSYEKL. The V and J ends lost 1 base and 2 bases respectively, with 12 bases between them. This CDR3 spans 15 amino acids. CDR3 DNA sequence: TGCGCCAGCAGCCAAGTTATGGGTTACCCCTACGAGCAGTACTTC. It is translated as CASSQVMGYPYEQYF.

The V call is TRBV27, the J call TRBJ1-2; D ambiguous. Germline V gives CDR1 MNHEY, CDR2 SMNVEV (reference sequence). The ends were cut back, 5 bases at V and 2 bases at J, with 9 bases in the middle. The length of the CDR3 is 13 residues. CDR3 loop: CASSILPNYGYTF. As DNA, the CDR3 is TGTGCCAGCAGTATCCTCCCCAACTATGGCTACACCTTC.